This T cell receptor (beta chain) emerged from a study of CD8 T cells in ankylosing spondylitis. Study outcomes and limitations: The authors reported significant enrichment of disease-linked clones in matched ankylosing spondylitis synovial fluid.

TCRdb re-called the 5' RACE reads with MiXCR, one entry per CDR3 protein. The sample records a few hundred thousand distinct CDR3 sequences, 15% to 20% being singletons. Trimming removed 2 bases at V and 8 bases at J, with 9 bases between. Germline loops: CDR1 LNHNV, CDR2 YYDKDF (reference sequence). The CDR3 loop spans 12 amino acids. At least ten counts were recorded for this clonotype. Antigen specificity is unknown. The sequence was collected from a male donor with ankylosing spondylitis or in good health (not recorded which). Sequenced: blood, either unsorted or a sorted T cell fraction (not recorded which). This rearrangement joins TRBV15 to TRBJ1-2, with D unclear. The CDR3 DNA is TGTGCCACCAGCAGATACGGGAGCGGCTACACCTTC. Encoded protein: CATSRYGSGYTF.